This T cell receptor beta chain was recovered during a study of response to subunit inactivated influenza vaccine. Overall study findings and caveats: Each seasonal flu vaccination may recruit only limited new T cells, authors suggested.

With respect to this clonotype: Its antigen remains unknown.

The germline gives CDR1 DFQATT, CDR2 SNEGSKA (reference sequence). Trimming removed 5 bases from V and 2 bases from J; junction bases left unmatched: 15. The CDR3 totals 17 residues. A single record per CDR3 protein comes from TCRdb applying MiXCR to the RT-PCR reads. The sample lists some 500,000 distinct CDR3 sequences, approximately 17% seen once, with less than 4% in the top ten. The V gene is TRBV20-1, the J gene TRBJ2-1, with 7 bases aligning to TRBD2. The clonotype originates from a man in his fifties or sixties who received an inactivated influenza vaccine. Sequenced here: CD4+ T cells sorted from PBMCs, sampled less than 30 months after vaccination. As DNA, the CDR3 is TGCAGTGCTTTCCGCAAGCGGGGACGCGGGACCTACAATGAGCAGTTCTTC. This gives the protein CSAFRKRGRGTYNEQFF.